What follows describes a single TCR beta chain. The data originate from a study of blood T cell repertoires in COVID-19. Germline V CDR1 and CDR2: MDHEN, SYDVKM. The CDR3 runs 12 residues. V lost 6 bases to trimming and J lost 6 bases, with 11 bases between them. Libraries were prepared by immunoSEQ multiplex PCR; TCRdb keeps only in-frame clonotypes and omits some of them. Of hundreds of thousands of clones listed, approximately 89% are singletons. The chain links TRBV28 to TRBJ1-1, with a tentative D call TRBD1 (6 bases). Sequences were obtained from PBMCs or T cells enriched from blood (not recorded which). The sequence was obtained from a woman aged 45 to 65 who had been exposed to COVID-19. The CDR3 sequence is CASRQGIAEAFF. As DNA, the CDR3 is TGTGCCAGCAGACAGGGTATCGCTGAAGCTTTCTTT.